This T cell receptor (beta chain) stems from a study of T cells after posttransplantation cyclophosphamide. Study-level results: TRB clonality was highly associated with recipient CMV seropositivity and reactivation. Later blood repertoires were often dominated by clones from the donor CD8+ memory compartment. Tissue-infiltrating T cells from skin or gut overlapped little with blood T cells.

For this clone: Its cognate antigen is unknown.

Data came from immunoSEQ multiplex PCR; TCRdb stores just in-frame clones and leaves some out. This table holds about 22,000 clones, 86% found once. This CDR3 contains 14 residues. V was clipped by 7 bases and J by 4 bases; unmatched bases: 8. The germline gives CDR1 ENHRY, CDR2 SYGVKD. Busulfan-fludarabine conditioning, marrow transplant, and cyclophosphamide on days +3 and +4 were administered. The chain combines TRBV10-3 with TRBJ2-7, with TRBD1 matching 9 bases. The source was PBMCs, collected after allogeneic stem cell transplant with posttransplant cyclophosphamide. The TCR originated in a female patient aged 25-40 years who received an allogeneic stem cell transplant from an unrelated donor, was CMV-positive, and had no GVHD. The graft donor may have given rise to some T cells. CDR3 DNA: TGTGCCATCAACGGAGGGGGACAGGGTTACGAGCAGTACTTC. As protein: CAINGGGQGYEQYF.